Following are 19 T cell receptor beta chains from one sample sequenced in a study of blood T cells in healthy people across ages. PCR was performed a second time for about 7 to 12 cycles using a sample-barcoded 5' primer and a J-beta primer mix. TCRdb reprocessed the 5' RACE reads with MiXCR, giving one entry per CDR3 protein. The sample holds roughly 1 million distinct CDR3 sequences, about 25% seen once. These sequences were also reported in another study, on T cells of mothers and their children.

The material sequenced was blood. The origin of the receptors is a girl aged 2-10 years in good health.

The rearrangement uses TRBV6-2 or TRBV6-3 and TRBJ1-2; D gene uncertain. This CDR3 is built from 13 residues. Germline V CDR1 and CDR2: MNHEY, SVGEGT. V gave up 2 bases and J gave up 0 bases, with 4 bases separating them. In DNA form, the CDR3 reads TGTGCCAGCAGTTACACCGCTAACTATGGCTACACCTTC. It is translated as CASSYTANYGYTF.

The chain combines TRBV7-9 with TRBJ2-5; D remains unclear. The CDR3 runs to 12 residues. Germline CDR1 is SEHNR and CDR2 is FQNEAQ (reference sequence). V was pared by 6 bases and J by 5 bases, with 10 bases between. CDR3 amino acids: CASSMGIETQYF. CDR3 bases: TGTGCCAGCAGTATGGGTATTGAGACCCAGTACTTC.

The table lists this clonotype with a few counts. In DNA form, the CDR3 reads TGTGCCACCGGACTAGCGGGAACCACCGGGGAGCTGTTTTTT. Translating gives CATGLAGTTGELFF. The chain links TRBV24-1 to TRBJ2-2; 12 positions match TRBD2. The trim removed 9 bases at V and 4 bases at J, leaving 2 bases unmatched. CDR3 length equals 14 residues. The germline V gene has CDR1 KGHDR and CDR2 SFDVKD.

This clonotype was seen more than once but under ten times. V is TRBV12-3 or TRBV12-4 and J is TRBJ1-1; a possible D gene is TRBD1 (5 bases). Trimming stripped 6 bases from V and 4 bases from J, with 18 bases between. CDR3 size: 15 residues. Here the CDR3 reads CASSVGRPASTEAFF. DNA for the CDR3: TGTGCCAGCAGCGTGGGACGTCCTGCCAGCACTGAAGCTTTCTTT.

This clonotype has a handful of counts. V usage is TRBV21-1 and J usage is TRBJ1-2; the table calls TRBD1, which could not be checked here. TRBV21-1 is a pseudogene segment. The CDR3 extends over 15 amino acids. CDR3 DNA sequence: TGTGCCAGCAGTCAACCCTTTGACAGTATATGGAGCTACACCTTC. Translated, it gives CASSQPFDSIWSYTF.

The CDR3 loop reads CATRIMTSENTGELFF. The CDR3 nucleotides read TGTGCCACTCGGATCATGACGAGCGAGAACACCGGGGAGCTGTTTTTT. The chain joins TRBV6-1 to TRBJ2-2; D ambiguous. Germline V CDR1 and CDR2: MNHNS, SASEGT. The CDR3 runs to 16 residues. The V and J ends lost 10 bases and 1 base respectively, with 19 bases between them.

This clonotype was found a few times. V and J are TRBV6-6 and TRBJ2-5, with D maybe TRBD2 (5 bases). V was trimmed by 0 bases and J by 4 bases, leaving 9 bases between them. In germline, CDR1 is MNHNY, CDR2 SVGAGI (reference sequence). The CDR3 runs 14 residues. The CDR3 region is CASSYSTRGETQYF. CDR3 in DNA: TGTGCCAGCAGTTACTCCACCCGGGGAGAGACCCAGTACTTC.

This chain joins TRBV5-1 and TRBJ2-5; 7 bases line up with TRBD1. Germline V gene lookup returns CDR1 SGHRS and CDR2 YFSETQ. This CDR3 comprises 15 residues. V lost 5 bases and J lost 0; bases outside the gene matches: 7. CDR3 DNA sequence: TGCGCCAGCAGGGCGACTGGACAGGACCAAGAGACCCAGTACTTC. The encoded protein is CASRATGQDQETQYF.

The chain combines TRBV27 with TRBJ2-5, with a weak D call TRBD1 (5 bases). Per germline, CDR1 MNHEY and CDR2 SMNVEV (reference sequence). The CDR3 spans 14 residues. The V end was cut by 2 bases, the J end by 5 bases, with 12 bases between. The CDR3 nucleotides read TGTGCCAGCAGTTTAATAAGCCCAGGGGAGACCCAGTACTTC. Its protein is CASSLISPGETQYF.

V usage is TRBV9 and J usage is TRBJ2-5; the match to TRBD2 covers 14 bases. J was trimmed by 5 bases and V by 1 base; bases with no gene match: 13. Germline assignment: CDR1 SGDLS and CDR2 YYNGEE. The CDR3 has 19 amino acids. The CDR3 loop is CASSVSPGTSGSGWETQYF. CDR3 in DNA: TGTGCCAGCAGCGTATCCCCCGGGACTAGCGGGAGTGGTTGGGAGACCCAGTACTTC.

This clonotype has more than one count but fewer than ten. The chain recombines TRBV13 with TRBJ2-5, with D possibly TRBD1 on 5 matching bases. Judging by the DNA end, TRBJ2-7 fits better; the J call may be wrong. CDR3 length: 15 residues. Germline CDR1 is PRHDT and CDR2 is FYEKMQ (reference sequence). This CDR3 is CASGAGDLNSYEQYF. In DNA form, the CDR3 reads TGTGCCAGCGGGGCCGGAGACCTCAACTCCTACGAGCAGTACTTC.

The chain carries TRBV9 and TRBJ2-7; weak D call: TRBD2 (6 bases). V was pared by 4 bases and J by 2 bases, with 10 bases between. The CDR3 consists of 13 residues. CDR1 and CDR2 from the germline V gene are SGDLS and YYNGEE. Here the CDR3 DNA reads TGTGCCAGCAGCACGGGAGCTACCTACGAGCAGTACTTC. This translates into CASSTGATYEQYF.

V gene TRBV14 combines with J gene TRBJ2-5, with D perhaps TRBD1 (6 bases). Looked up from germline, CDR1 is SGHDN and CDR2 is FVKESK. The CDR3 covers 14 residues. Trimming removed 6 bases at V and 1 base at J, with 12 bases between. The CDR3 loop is CASSSLGGQETQYF. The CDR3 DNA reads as TGTGCCAGCAGTTCACTAGGGGGCCAAGAGACCCAGTACTTC.

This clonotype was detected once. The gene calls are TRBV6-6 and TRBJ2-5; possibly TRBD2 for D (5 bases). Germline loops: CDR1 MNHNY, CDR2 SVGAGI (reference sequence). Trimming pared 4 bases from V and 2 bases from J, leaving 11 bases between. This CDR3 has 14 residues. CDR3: CASSSLDYQETQYF. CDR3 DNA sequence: TGTGCCAGCAGTTCCCTCGACTATCAAGAGACCCAGTACTTC.

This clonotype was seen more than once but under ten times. The CDR3 loop is CAISDPGSGGYEQYF. In DNA form, the CDR3 reads TGTGCCATCAGTGATCCGGGCTCCGGAGGGTACGAGCAGTACTTC. The V gene is TRBV10-3, the J gene TRBJ2-7, with TRBD2 as a possible D gene (6 bases). Germline loops: CDR1 ENHRY, CDR2 SYGVKD. This CDR3 is built from 15 residues. The V end was cut by 3 bases, the J end by 4 bases, with 16 bases between.

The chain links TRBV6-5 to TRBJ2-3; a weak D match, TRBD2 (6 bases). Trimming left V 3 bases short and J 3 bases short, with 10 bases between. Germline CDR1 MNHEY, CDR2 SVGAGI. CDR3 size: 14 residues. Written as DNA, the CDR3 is TGTGCCAGCAGTTATATCGCGGGAACAGATACGCAGTATTTT. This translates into CASSYIAGTDTQYF.

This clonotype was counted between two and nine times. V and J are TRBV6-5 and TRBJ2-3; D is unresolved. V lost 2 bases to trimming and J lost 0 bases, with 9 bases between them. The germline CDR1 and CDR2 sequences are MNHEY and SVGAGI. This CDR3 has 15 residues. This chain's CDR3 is CASSYATTSTDTQYF. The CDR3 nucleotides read TGTGCCAGCAGTTACGCAACGACTAGCACAGATACGCAGTATTTT.

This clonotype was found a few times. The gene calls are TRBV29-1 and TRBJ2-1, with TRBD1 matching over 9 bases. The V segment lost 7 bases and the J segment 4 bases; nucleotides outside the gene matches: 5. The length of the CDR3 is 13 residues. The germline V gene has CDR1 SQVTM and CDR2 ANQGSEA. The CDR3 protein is CSGRQGGYNEQFF. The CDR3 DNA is TGCAGCGGAAGACAGGGGGGATACAATGAGCAGTTCTTC.

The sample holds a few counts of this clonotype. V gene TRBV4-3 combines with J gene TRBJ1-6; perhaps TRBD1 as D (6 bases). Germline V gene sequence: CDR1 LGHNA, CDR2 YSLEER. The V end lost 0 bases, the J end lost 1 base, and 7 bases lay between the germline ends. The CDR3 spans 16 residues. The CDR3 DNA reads TGCGCCAGCAGCCAAGATAGGGGGTCCTATAATTCACCCCTCCACTTT. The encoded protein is CASSQDRGSYNSPLHF.